This TCR beta chain was profiled in a study of blood T cells in healthy people across ages. Primers used in a second PCR of roughly 6 to 11 cycles were a sample-barcoded 5' primer and a J-beta primer mix. TCRdb itself ran the 5' RACE reads through MiXCR, one entry per CDR3 protein. The table includes 700,000 to 800,000 distinct CDR3 sequences, roughly 43% detected once. V lost 5 bases and J 0 bases, leaving 23 bases between the germline ends. The CDR3 consists of 18 residues. Germline loops: CDR1 MNHEY, CDR2 SMNVEV (reference sequence). This chain joins TRBV27 and TRBJ2-7; D ambiguous. The sample comprised blood. This TCR was sampled from a woman aged 55-70 years in good health. The DNA of the CDR3 is TGTGCCAGCAGTAGCCGAAGCAAAGGGCAGTCAAGCTCCTACGAGCAGTACTTC. Encoded protein: CASSSRSKGQSSSYEQYF.